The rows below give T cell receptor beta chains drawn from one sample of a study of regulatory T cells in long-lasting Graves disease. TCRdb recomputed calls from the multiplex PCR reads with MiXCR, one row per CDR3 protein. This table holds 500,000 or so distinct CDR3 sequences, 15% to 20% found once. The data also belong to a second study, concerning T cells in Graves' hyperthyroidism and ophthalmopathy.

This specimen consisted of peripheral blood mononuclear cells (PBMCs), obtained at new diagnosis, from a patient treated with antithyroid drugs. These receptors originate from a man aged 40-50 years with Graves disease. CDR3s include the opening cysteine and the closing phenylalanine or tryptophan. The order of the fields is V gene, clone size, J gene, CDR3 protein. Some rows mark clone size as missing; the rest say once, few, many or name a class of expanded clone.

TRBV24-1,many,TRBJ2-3,CATRWKTGWTDTQYF
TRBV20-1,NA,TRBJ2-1,CSADSTGNGQFF
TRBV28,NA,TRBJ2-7,CASRPAGTGLSYEQYF
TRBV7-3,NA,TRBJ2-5,CASSPLASQETQYF
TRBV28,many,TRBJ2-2,CASRDRGRTGELFF
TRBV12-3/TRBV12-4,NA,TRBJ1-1,CASSITNSADAFF
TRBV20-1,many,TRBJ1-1,CSARDPGQGFEAFF
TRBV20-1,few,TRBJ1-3,CSASNRVDSGNTIYF
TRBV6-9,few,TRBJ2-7,CASSFDGSLSYEQYF
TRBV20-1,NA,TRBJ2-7,CSARGLGGWSNEQYF
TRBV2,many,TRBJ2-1,CASRPVVHEQFF
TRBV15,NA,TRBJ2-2,CATSRPGLAGVGELFF
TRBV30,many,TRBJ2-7,CAWSKSGSSRQYF
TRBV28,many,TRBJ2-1,CATGSSYNEQFF
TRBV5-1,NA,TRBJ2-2,CASSLASTPNTGELFF
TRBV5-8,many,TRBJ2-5,CASSAPGRQETQYF
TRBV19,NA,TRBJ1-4,CASTPGQSEEKLFF
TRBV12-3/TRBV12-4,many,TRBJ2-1,CASSLILNEQFF
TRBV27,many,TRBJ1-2,CASRPLLGVGGYTF
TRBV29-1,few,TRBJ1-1,CSVEGRGREAFF
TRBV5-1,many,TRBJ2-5,CASSFYHPGEETQYF
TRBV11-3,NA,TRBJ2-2,CASSQTGTSVGGELFF
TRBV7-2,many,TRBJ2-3,CASSFGESTDTQYF
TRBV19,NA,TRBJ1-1,CASSATGLDTEAFF
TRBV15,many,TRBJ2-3,CATTKSQGRADTQYF
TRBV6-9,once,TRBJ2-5,CASSYIERGGQETQYF
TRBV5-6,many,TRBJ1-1,CASSPLGYSMNTEAFF
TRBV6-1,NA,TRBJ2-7,CASTTGGGSSYEQYF
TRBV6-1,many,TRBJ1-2,CATGPSGGYTF
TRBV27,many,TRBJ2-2,CASSLLGPGAGELFF
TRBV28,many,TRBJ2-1,CASSLGSLSYNEQFF